Listed here is a single T cell receptor (beta chain). The source of the sample is a study of blood T cell repertoires in COVID-19. In the original processing: For nucleated cells, counts were estimated from reference gene primer amplification. Libraries were prepared by immunoSEQ multiplex PCR; TCRdb keeps only in-frame clonotypes and omits some of them. That table gives V, J and clone size, and the DNA gave D and trimming. The table lists 150,000 to 200,000 clones, roughly four fifths of them singletons. This CDR3 spans 15 amino acids. V was trimmed by 3 bases and J by 1 base, leaving 13 bases between them. Per the germline V gene, CDR1 is MNHNS and CDR2 is SASEGT.

The sequence was obtained from an elderly woman with acute or convalescent COVID-19. V is TRBV6-1 and J is TRBJ2-7; D might be TRBD1 (6 bases). Sequencing was performed on peripheral blood. The DNA for the CDR3 is TGTGCCAGCAGTGATGGAGTTCAGGGGTCCTACGAGCAGTACTTC. Encoded protein: CASSDGVQGSYEQYF.